This T cell receptor beta chain appears in the sequencing data of a study of blood T cell repertoires in COVID-19. Source study methods: Quantification of nucleated cells was approximated via reference gene primer amplification. Produced via immunoSEQ multiplex PCR; TCRdb's table is partial and in-frame only. That table gives V, J and clone size, and the DNA gave D and trimming. The sample gives a few hundred thousand clones, about 90% of which show up once; about 15% is in the top ten. Sequenced material: PBMCs or T cells enriched from blood (not recorded which). This clonotype was obtained from a man aged 30 to 39 who had been exposed to COVID-19.

The CDR3 spells CASGLTTSGPNSPLHF. CDR3 DNA sequence: TGTGCTAGTGGTTTGACCACCTCAGGTCCCAATTCACCCCTCCACTTT. The J gene is TRBJ1-6, the V gene TRBV12-5; unclear D gene. Trimming cost V 2 bases and J 7 bases, with 15 bases left between them. The CDR3 spans 16 residues. CDR1 LGHNT and CDR2 FRNRAP come from the germline V gene.